A single sample is the source of the 11 T cell receptor beta chains below, sequenced in a study of shared clonotypes between healthy human individuals. Repertoires were generated with immunoSEQ multiplex PCR, while TCRdb's copy carries only in-frame clones and drops some. The table records around 440,000 clones, approximately 71% of them present only once. Sample: PBMCs. These receptors were obtained from a woman in her thirties or forties in good health. Some clones in this sample may be carry-over from other donors' samples.

The chain recombines TRBV7-3 with TRBJ2-1; 7 nucleotides line up with TRBD2. The CDR3 covers 16 residues. CDR1 SGHTA and CDR2 FQGTGA come from the germline V gene. V gave up 5 bases and J gave up 8 bases; unmatched junction bases: 15. The CDR3 here is CASSTDGASGGYEQFF. CDR3 nucleotides: TGTGCCAGCAGCACCGATGGCGCTAGCGGTGGCTATGAGCAGTTCTTC.

Concerning this clone itself: Other DNA sequences in the sample encode the same CDR3. The chain is built from TRBV7-9 and TRBJ2-7, with 7 bases aligning to TRBD2. The CDR3 is 13 residues long. The V segment lost 4 bases and the J segment 2 bases; nucleotides outside the gene matches: 2. From germline, CDR1 is SEHNR and CDR2 FQNEAQ (reference sequence). The CDR3 spells CASSSSGTYEQYF. CDR3 DNA: TGTGCCAGCAGCTCTAGCGGAACCTACGAGCAGTACTTC. The full variable domain, completed using reference TRBV7-9 and TRBJ2-7, is DTGVSQNPRHKITKRGQNVTFRCDPISEHNRLYWYRQTLGQGPEFLTYFQNEAQLEKSRLLSDRFSAERPKGSFSTLEIQRTEQGDSAMYLCASSSSGTYEQYFGPGTRLTVT.

The chain links TRBV5-1 to TRBJ2-2; perhaps D is TRBD1 or TRBD2 (5 bases each). This CDR3 comprises 15 residues. CDR1 and CDR2 (germline): SGHRS, YFSETQ. Trimming stripped 4 bases from V and 2 bases from J, with 12 bases between. As DNA, the CDR3 is TGCGCCAGCAGCGTAACGGGACCAAACACCGGGGAGCTGTTTTTT. Its protein product is CASSVTGPNTGELFF.

The rearrangement uses TRBV5-1 and TRBJ1-2; weak D call: TRBD1 (6 bases). CDR1 is SGHRS, CDR2 YFSETQ, per germline. CDR3 length: 15 amino acids. Trimming took 8 bases from V and 5 from J, leaving 22 bases between them. The CDR3 DNA reads TGCGCCAGTCGGTCCCGGACAGAAACTACTTATGGCTACACCTTC. This sequence encodes CASRSRTETTYGYTF.

The genes are TRBV18 and TRBJ2-4, with D possibly TRBD1 on 7 matching bases. The CDR3 loop spans 15 amino acids. V was clipped by 1 base and J by 9 bases, with 16 bases between them. Germline V gene lookup returns CDR1 KGHSH and CDR2 LQKENI. CDR3 loop: CASSPLQGGQSIQYF. CDR3 bases: TGTGCCAGCTCACCACTTCAGGGGGGACAGAGCATTCAGTACTTC.

J is TRBJ1-1 and V is TRBV28; 7 bases map to TRBD1. This CDR3 contains 13 residues. CDR1 is MDHEN and CDR2 is SYDVKM in the germline V gene. The ends lost 5 bases at V and 11 bases at J; junction bases unmatched: 11. As DNA, the CDR3 is TGTGCCAGCAGTGGCAGCCCAGGGGGTGAGGCTTTCTTT. Its protein product is CASSGSPGGEAFF.

Remarks on this clone: An end of the junction differs from the germline gene, which may be a read error. The CDR3 DNA follows: TGTGCCAGCAGTGCGCCCCCTAGCGGGCGGTACGAGCAGTGCTTC. It is translated as CASSAPPSGRYEQCF. V and J are TRBV28 and TRBJ2-7; 8 positions match TRBD2. Germline CDR1 and CDR2: MDHEN and SYDVKM. The CDR3 has 15 residues.

The chain links TRBV28 to TRBJ1-4; 7 nucleotides line up with TRBD1. CDR3 length: 17 residues. Germline CDR1 is MDHEN and CDR2 is SYDVKM. V trimming: 4 bases; J trimming: 0 bases; junction bases outside the gene matches: 8. The CDR3 protein is CASSSGQVQPTNEKLFF. In DNA, the CDR3 is TGTGCCAGCAGTTCCGGACAGGTCCAACCAACTAATGAAAAACTGTTTTTT.

Comments on this clone: With a far larger clone one base away, a read error is the likely cause. The same CDR3 also results from other DNA sequences found in this sample. The chain couples TRBV2 to TRBJ2-5; 10 bases align to TRBD2. V gave up 7 bases and J gave up 5 bases; unmatched junction bases: 10. The CDR3 has 15 residues. Germline CDR1 and CDR2: SNHLY and FYNNEI. The DNA of the CDR3 is TGTGCCAGCAAGTCGACTAGCGGGTCTGGGGAGACCCAGTACTTC. As protein: CASKSTSGSGETQYF.

V usage is TRBV4-1 and J usage is TRBJ2-7; weak D call: TRBD1 (6 bases). The CDR3 runs 15 residues. V was pared by 4 bases and J by 7 bases, with 20 bases between. CDR1 is MGHRA, CDR2 YSYEKL, per germline. As DNA, the CDR3 is TGCGCCAGCAGCCGTAGCTCACAGGGCCCGGGGGAGCAGTACTTC. Protein sequence: CASSRSSQGPGEQYF.

The chain couples TRBV7-3 to TRBJ2-5; 10 nucleotides match TRBD1. Germline V gene sequence: CDR1 SGHTA, CDR2 FQGTGA. The CDR3 has 18 residues. After removal of 3 bases from V and 3 bases from J, the junction contained 13 bases not matched to a gene. The CDR3 spells CASSFPGQGSGREETQYF. CDR3 sequence (DNA): TGTGCCAGCAGCTTCCCGGGACAGGGGAGTGGGCGGGAAGAGACCCAGTACTTC.